The source of this T cell receptor beta chain is a study of response to subunit inactivated influenza vaccine. Study-level findings and limits: Each seasonal influenza vaccination recruits few new T cells, the authors suggested.

This clonotype has ten or more counts. Its antigen is unknown. MiXCR, run by TCRdb on the RT-PCR reads, gives a single entry per CDR3 protein. The sample lists around 190,000 distinct CDR3 sequences; around 9% were seen once. The CDR3 is made up of 18 amino acids. The junction had 9 bases not matched to a gene; V was cut back by 0 bases and J by 1 base. The germline V gene encodes CDR1 MNHEY and CDR2 SVGEGT. The specimen was non-naive T cells sorted from PBMCs, collected on the day of vaccination. The chain has TRBV6-2 or TRBV6-3 and TRBJ2-1, with 7 bases identical to TRBD2. The origin of this receptor is a man between 50 and 59 years old who received an inactivated influenza vaccine. The CDR3 coding sequence is TGTGCCAGCAGTTACTCTCCTAAAGCGGGGCGATCCTACAATGAGCAGTTCTTC. It yields the protein CASSYSPKAGRSYNEQFF.